These 5 T cell receptor beta chains originate from one sample sequenced in a study of cytomegalovirus exposure and HLA in healthy donors. 13 Jbeta primers and 60 Vbeta primers were used for the PCR. Profiling relied on immunoSEQ multiplex PCR, and the TCRdb table lists in-frame clones only, not all of them. Seen here are over 150,000 clones, more than 65% observed once, and the top ten hold over 1%. Sequenced material: PBMCs. The receptors stem from a woman in her 50s in good health and CMV-seronegative.

This clone has only one observation. This sequence joins TRBV7-9 and TRBJ2-6; TRBD1 matches at 7 bases. Germline CDR1 is SEHNR and CDR2 is FQNEAQ (reference sequence). V lost 2 bases to trimming and J lost 0 bases; unmatched junction nucleotides: 10. The CDR3 spans 19 residues. The CDR3 region has the DNA TGTGCCAGCAGCTTATCAGGTGGACAGGTCAGCTCTGGGGCCAACGTCCTGACTTTC. Encoded protein: CASSLSGGQVSSGANVLTF.

The genes are TRBV6-1 and TRBJ2-2; maybe TRBD2 (5 bases). V was cut by 0 bases and J by 2 bases, with 7 bases left in between. CDR1 and CDR2 from the germline V gene are MNHNS and SASEGT. The CDR3 extends over 15 amino acids. The CDR3 coding sequence is TGTGCCAGCAGTGAAGCTAGCGTAAACACCGGGGAGCTGTTTTTT. Translation: CASSEASVNTGELFF.

The table lists this clone with a few counts. This sequence joins TRBV2 and TRBJ1-5; D not resolved. V was shortened by 8 bases and J by 1 base, with 12 bases between the two germline ends. Germline values: CDR1 SNHLY, CDR2 FYNNEI. The CDR3 is made up of 14 amino acids. Written as DNA, the CDR3 is TGTGCCAGCCTTCCAGGAAGAAGCAATCAGCCCCAGCATTTT. Its translation: CASLPGRSNQPQHF.

This clone was counted a few times. This chain joins TRBV7-2 and TRBJ2-3, with TRBD1 as a possible D gene (6 bases). Germline CDR1 SGHTA, CDR2 FQGNSA. V gave up 2 bases and J gave up 3 bases, with 9 bases separating them. The CDR3 covers 14 residues. Here the CDR3 reads CASSLSDRTDTQYF. Written as DNA, the CDR3 is TGTGCCAGCAGCTTATCCGACAGGACAGATACGCAGTATTTT.

J is TRBJ2-6 and V is TRBV9; TRBD1 is a possible D gene (5 bases). Germline CDR1 reads SGDLS; CDR2 reads YYNGEE. V gave up 1 base and J gave up 1 base, with 6 bases separating them. The CDR3 extends over 15 amino acids. CDR3 sequence reads: CASSVQGSGANVLTF. The CDR3 DNA reads TGTGCCAGCAGCGTACAGGGTTCTGGGGCCAACGTCCTGACTTTC.